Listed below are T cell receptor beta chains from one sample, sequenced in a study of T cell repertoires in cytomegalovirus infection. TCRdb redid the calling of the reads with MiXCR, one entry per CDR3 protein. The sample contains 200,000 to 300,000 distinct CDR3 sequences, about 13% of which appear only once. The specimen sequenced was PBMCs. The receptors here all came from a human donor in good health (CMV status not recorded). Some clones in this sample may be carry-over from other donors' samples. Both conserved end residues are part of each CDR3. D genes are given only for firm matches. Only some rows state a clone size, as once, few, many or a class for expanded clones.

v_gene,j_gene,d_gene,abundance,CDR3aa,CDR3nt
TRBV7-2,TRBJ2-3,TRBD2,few,CASSRGGGSTDTQYF,TGTGCCAGCAGCCGGGGGGGAGGGAGCACAGATACGCAGTATTTT
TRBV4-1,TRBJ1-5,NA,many,CAPNGDGYSNQPQHF,TGCGCCCCAAACGGGGACGGATATAGCAATCAGCCCCAGCATTTT
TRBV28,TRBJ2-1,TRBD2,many,CASLGASGSRSYNEQFF,TGTGCCTCCCTAGGGGCAAGCGGGAGCCGGTCCTACAATGAGCAGTTCTTC
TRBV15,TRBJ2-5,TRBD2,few,CATRRTSGGQETQYF,TGTGCCACCAGGAGGACTAGCGGGGGGCAAGAGACCCAGTACTTC
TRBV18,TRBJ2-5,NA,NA,CASSPYQETQYF,TGTGCCAGCTCACCGTACCAAGAGACCCAGTACTTC
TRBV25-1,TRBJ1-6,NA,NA,CASSPGANSPLHF,TGTGCCAGCAGTCCGGGGGCTAATTCACCCCTCCACTTT
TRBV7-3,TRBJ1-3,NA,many,CASSHDRSSGNTIYF,TGTGCCAGCAGCCACGACAGGAGCTCTGGAAACACCATATATTTT
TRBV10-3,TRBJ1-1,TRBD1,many,CATRDRGIPPNTEAFF,TGTGCCACCCGGGACAGGGGGATACCTCCGAACACTGAAGCTTTCTTT
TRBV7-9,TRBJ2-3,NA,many,CASRTGGATDTQYF,TGTGCCAGCAGGACGGGGGGCGCGACAGATACGCAGTATTTT
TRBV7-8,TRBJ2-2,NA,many,CASSLVQGGAWMMTGELFF,TGTGCCAGCAGCTTAGTCCAGGGGGGGGCGTGGATGATGACCGGGGAGCTGTTTTTT
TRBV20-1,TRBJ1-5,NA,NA,CSARVGTVNQPQHF,TGCAGTGCTCGAGTCGGGACGGTCAATCAGCCCCAGCATTTT
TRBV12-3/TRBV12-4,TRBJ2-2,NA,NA,CASRSGGRDTGELFF,TGTGCCAGCCGGTCCGGGGGCCGTGACACCGGGGAGCTGTTTTTT
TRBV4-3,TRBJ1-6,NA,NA,CASSPDGSPLHF,TGCGCCAGCAGCCCCGACGGGTCACCCCTCCACTTT
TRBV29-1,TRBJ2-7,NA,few,CSVEADTESYEQYF,TGCAGCGTTGAAGCAGACACCGAATCGTACGAGCAGTACTTC
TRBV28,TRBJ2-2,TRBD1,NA,CASSSPGQGGVSTGELFF,TGTGCCAGCAGTTCCCCCGGACAGGGCGGGGTTTCCACCGGGGAGCTGTTTTTT
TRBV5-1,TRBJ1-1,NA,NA,CASSLTVLNTEAFF,TGCGCCAGCAGCTTGACAGTTTTGAACACTGAAGCTTTCTTT
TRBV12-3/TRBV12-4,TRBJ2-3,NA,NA,CASSGGLVTDTQYF,TGTGCCAGCAGTGGAGGGCTGGTCACAGATACGCAGTATTTT
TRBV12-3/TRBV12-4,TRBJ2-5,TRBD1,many,CASSWDRVKTQYF,TGTGCCAGCAGTTGGGACAGGGTAAAGACCCAGTACTTC
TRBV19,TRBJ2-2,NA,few,CASSPGRRAGELFF,TGTGCCAGTAGTCCAGGGAGGAGGGCCGGGGAGCTGTTTTTT
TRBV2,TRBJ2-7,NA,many,CASSDSQPYEQYF,TGTGCCAGCAGTGATTCGCAGCCCTACGAGCAGTACTTC